Sequencing of this T cell receptor (beta chain) was carried out in a study of blood T cells in healthy people across ages (dated by TCRdb to between 2014 and 2017). With regard to the full study: In model experiments, roughly one uniquely barcoded TCR beta cDNA molecule per two T cells was captured by template switching. Using deep sequencing normalized with unique cDNA molecular identifiers, the study measured how TCR beta repertoire diversity changes with age. The donors were split into four age groups: young (average around 16 years), middle-aged (39), aged (more than 55) and long-lived (roughly 77). To avoid experimental bias, donors of different ages were distributed randomly across sequencing lanes. The study analyzed two additional independent replicas of 1 million unique cDNA reads from the same blood draw for two donors, one aged 18 to 30 and one aged 80 or older. The paper as a whole reports these results and caveats: A strong correlation was found between observed TCR beta diversity and the percentage of naive T cells measured by flow cytometry. Donor CMV infection status was unknown, potentially confounding age-related changes in expanded clonotypes. Compared with the aged group, the long-lived group had more naive CD4+ T cells, fewer expanded clones and increased TCR diversity, a pattern suggesting age selection. Conclusive comparison of naive and antigen-experienced compartments was prevented by the profiling of bulk unsorted PBMCs. As age increased, observed TCR beta diversity per million T cells dropped in a roughly linear way, and a significant reduction was already evident by age 40. Estimates of total diversity based on one million sequenced T cells were considered lower bounds and underestimates.

The library was built by means of 5' RACE. Sequencing was performed on an Illumina HiSeq 2500. The second PCR ran for roughly 7 to 11 cycles and used a J-beta primer mix along with a sample-barcoded 5' primer. A template-switch 5' adaptor carrying 12 random nucleotides introduced a unique molecular identifier onto each TCR beta cDNA molecule. Each sample yielded at least 2.5 million CDR3-containing paired-end reads. The Mint cDNA synthesis kit, primed by a TRBC-specific oligonucleotide, was used to synthesize first-strand cDNA from all RNA. Following uracil-DNA glycosylase treatment, a first 18-cycle PCR with universal primers M1SS and BC2_uni_R was performed on all cDNA. In the source study's methods: For normalization, 1 million high-quality reads were randomly selected from each sample, with every read carrying a distinct molecular identifier. Reads with shared molecular identifiers were discarded instead of being binned into consensus sequences. CDR3 identification, clonotype clustering and error correction used MiTCR with a Q25 quality threshold and the strictest error-elimination algorithm. A nonparametric unseen species model with Euler transformation was used to estimate a lower bound on total TCR beta diversity. TCRdb cleaned the public reads at Q25 with fastp, built clones with MiXCR and kept in-frame beta chains. Records with the same CDR3 protein are collapsed into one entry carrying the most frequent genes and DNA. The V and J calls and clone size come from TCRdb's table, not from the authors' own analysis. The sample table holds hundreds of thousands of distinct CDR3 sequences, of which roughly three fifths were seen once. Around a quarter of the sample rests with the top ten.

V was cut back by 1 base and J by 11 bases, leaving a gap of 23 bases between them. Per the germline V gene (reference sequence), DFQATT is the CDR1 and SNEGSKA is the CDR2. The CDR3 covers 15 residues, taking in both the cysteine and the phenylalanine. The only DNA kept is the CDR3, 45 bases in frame from the first base. As to this clonotype: Its antigen remains undetermined. No much larger clonotype is one base removed from it; base qualities were not supplied.

The roughly 39 donors, aged roughly 6 to 95 years, were systemically healthy Caucasian individuals from Russia. Each donor gave ten milliliters of peripheral blood, drawn into EDTA-treated Vacutainer tubes. Ficoll-Paque density-gradient centrifugation was used to isolate PBMCs, with at least 6.5 million per sample. Trizol reagent was used to extract total RNA from PBMCs, with at least 6 micrograms per sample. For every donor, flow cytometry on a PBMC aliquot measured the percentage of naive CD45RAhigh/CD27high T cells. The chain is encoded by TRBV20-1 joined to TRBJ2-5; TRBD2 is a possible D gene, resting on 6 matching bases. This TCR came from a man in his forties or fifties in good health. Sample: blood. In nucleotide form, the sequence is TGCAGTGCTAGAGCCGCGGCGGGACTTCCTGAGGAGCAGTACTTC. It encodes CSARAAAGLPEEQYF.